This TCR beta chain was captured by sequencing in a study of T cells in Graves' hyperthyroidism and ophthalmopathy (dated by TCRdb to between 2018 and 2021). At the level of the whole study: Peripheral blood was collected at initial diagnosis, before any treatment. To identify TCR V-J signatures that set the groups apart, the researchers used a discovery cohort of more than 95 patients, made up of roughly 40 with Graves' ophthalmopathy and around 58 with stable Graves' hyperthyroidism. An independent validation cohort of fewer than 20 hyperthyroidism patients and about 15 patients who later progressed to ophthalmopathy tested prospective prediction of ophthalmopathy. The 95 to 100 discovery patients were randomly divided into training and test sets at a 7:3 ratio. The study also compared thyroid tissue and blood T-cell repertoires from more than five Graves' hyperthyroidism patients. After sampling, hyperthyroidism patients received methimazole starting at 30 mg daily, and ophthalmopathy patients received high-dose intravenous methylprednisolone. The paper reports TCR Vbeta CDR3 sequencing of approximately 140 peripheral blood samples: under 45 ophthalmopathy, about 75 hyperthyroidism and 17 progressor patients.

Stable Graves' hyperthyroidism was defined as no progression to ophthalmopathy during 18 months of follow-up. Hyperthyroidism patients were aged 18 to 65 years and newly diagnosed, with disease duration of less than 2 months. The study excluded patients with uncontrolled infections, other autoimmune diseases, pregnancy or lactation. Diagnoses were established on the basis of clinical symptoms, serum thyroxine and TRAb, thyroid ultrasound, and orbital computed tomography. PBMCs were isolated from about 9.1 ml of fresh peripheral blood by Ficoll-Paque density gradient centrifugation. Total RNA was extracted using Trizol reagent, and RNA quality was assessed on an Agilent 2100 Bioanalyzer. The junction shows trimming of 0 bases on V and 4 bases on J, and the gene matches do not reach 1 base of it. For CDR1 and CDR2, the germline V gene lists SGHRS and YFSETQ. Measured from the cysteine to the phenylalanine, the CDR3 is 14 residues long. Only CDR3 DNA remains: 42 bases, in frame from the first base.

TCR beta CDR3 regions were amplified from RNA transcripts. For the first round of RT-PCR on the TCR CDR3, the HTBI primer set was used together with the Qiagen OneStep RT-PCR kit. Libraries were constructed in a second round of multiplex PCR, after which size selection and purification were performed. The libraries were sequenced on an Illumina HiSeq2000 using paired-end 100 bp reads. As for the authors' bioinformatics: SOAPnuke was used to process the raw data, throwing out any read that contained adapters or uncalled bases, had a mean Phred below 15, or lacked an exact constant-primer or identifier match. COPE v1.2.5 was used to merge high-quality paired reads, and clonotypes were defined as unique nucleotide sequences. Clonotypes were aligned to IMGT TRBV, TRBD and TRBJ reference segments using MiTCR v1.1. Only V-J combinations with frequency above 0.0001, covering about 99% of repertoires, were analysed. A TCS score was defined as the ratio of F50 (clonal expansion) to E x V (chaos), with BLOSUM62-based TCRdist applied between CDR3 peptides within each V-J. Welch's t-statistics and random forest reduced approximately 520 V-J features to roughly 13, which were used in a naive Bayes classifier (R e1071). TCRdb itself trimmed the public reads at Q25 with fastp, ran MiXCR and retained productive beta chains. Under each unique CDR3 protein, matching rows form one entry showing the most common genes and DNA. TCRdb's processing, not the study's, gives the V and J calls here. The sample has about 510,000 distinct CDR3 sequences on record, 12% to 15% of them singletons. The ten largest clones capture approximately 15% of the sample.

This clonotype has ten or more counts. Its antigen is currently not known. No much larger clone exists at a distance of one base, and base qualities are not known. Broad study findings and their caveats: No statistical method was used to fix the sample size in advance, and group allocation was not hidden from the investigators. Ophthalmopathy was separated from stable hyperthyroidism by a 13 V-J signature model, with around 90% sensitivity and roughly 84% specificity obtained in cross-validation and 80%/75% obtained in testing. In validation, progression to ophthalmopathy was predicted by the model with 70.59% sensitivity and roughly 76% specificity, a median of around 6.5 months before onset. Most expanded thyroid clonotypes (frequency above 0.001) were also detected in blood, suggesting blood repertoires may reflect thyroid immune responses.

The sequence derives from a woman aged 40 to 50 with Graves' hyperthyroidism. The sequence links TRBV5-1 to TRBJ2-3; 8 nucleotides in the junction match TRBD1. The sample comprised blood. The CDR3 amino acid sequence is: CASSLDRGADTQYF. The DNA sequence is TGCGCCAGCAGCTTGGACAGGGGGGCAGATACGCAGTATTTT.